The clone carrying this T cell receptor (beta chain) has just one count. The antigen is undetermined. The data are from a study of a mutant IDH1 vaccine in newly diagnosed glioma. Study-level background: The earlier regimen, radiotherapy, temozolomide, or both, was most often both. Study findings and constraints: In about 93% of patients, immune responses induced by the vaccine occurred. The authors found pseudoprogression apparently unrelated to changes in top peripheral T cell clonotypes.

Described time point: baseline, week 1 (first vaccination visit). Treatment in this sample: pre-vaccination baseline after standard-of-care therapy. Diagnosis in the donors showed new WHO grade 3 or 4 astrocytomas that were IDH1-mutant and ATRX-lost. The data were produced by immunoSEQ multiplex PCR, yet TCRdb's version contains in-frame clones alone and is incomplete. The sample lists nearly 15,000 clones; 85% to 90% were seen once. The CDR3 spans 14 residues. Trimming stripped 3 bases from V and 3 bases from J, with 11 bases between. Germline V CDR1 and CDR2: LNHDA, SQIVND (reference sequence). V gene TRBV19 combines with J gene TRBJ1-1, with D uncertain. The specimen comprised PBMCs, sampled from a glioma patient treated with radiotherapy, temozolomide or both. The source of this sequence is a woman aged 40 to 49 with glioma. Some clones in this sample may be carry-over from other donors' samples. This CDR3 reads CASSIGWEYTEAFF. In DNA form, the CDR3 reads TGTGCCAGTAGTATTGGCTGGGAATACACTGAAGCTTTCTTT.